This TCR beta chain derives from a study of vaccination effects on CD4 cells after COVID-19. Study background: All study participants received two doses of BNT162b2 or mRNA-1273 vaccine.

Details on this clone: Its antigen is undetermined.

Study results and limitations: In healthy vaccinees, only 1 of 255 vaccine-induced clones cross-reacted with common cold coronaviruses.

V dropped 2 bases and J dropped 7; count of bases not matched to a gene: 8. CDR3 length equals 16 residues. Germline V lookup: CDR1 MGHRA, CDR2 YSYEKL. After expansion with viral peptide pools in the ViraFEST assay, antigen-specific CD4+ T cells were sequenced. Cells that had been cultured for approximately ten days were the source of isolated CD4+ T cells. Neither prior SARS-CoV-2 infection nor positive nucleocapsid antibodies were present in the vaccine recipients. Wells containing approximately 2 million PBMC each were cultured with around 10 IU/ml IL-2 and 8 to 10 ug/ml peptides. Assay used: immunoSEQ multiplex PCR; TCRdb lists only in-frame clones, some missing. The top ten hold approximately 1.7% of the sample, which has tens of thousands of clones, 74% seen once.

The specimen was CD4+ T cells from PBMCs cultured with HCoV-229E spike peptides, collected before COVID-19 vaccination. The source is a human donor who received a COVID-19 vaccine. The V gene is TRBV4-1, the J gene TRBJ1-4; 9 nucleotides agree with TRBD1. CDR3 coding DNA: TGCGCCAGCAGCCAAATCGGGACAGGGAACGGTGAAAAACTGTTTTTT. Protein product: CASSQIGTGNGEKLFF.